This is a list of T cell receptor beta chains from one sample in a study of OX40 agonist ivuxolimab in advanced cancers. This table comes from immunoSEQ multiplex PCR, and its TCRdb copy is limited to in-frame clones, with some not included. This sample carries 30,000 to 40,000 clones, about 92% of them seen once, and the ten largest clones take around 9.8%. This specimen was CD4+ or CD8+ T cells sorted from blood, taken in a trial of the OX40 agonist ivuxolimab. These receptors all stem from an adult with an advanced solid tumor such as melanoma, head and neck, liver or kidney cancer. Both conserved end residues are part of each CDR3. Fields, in order: V gene, clone size, D gene, J gene, CDR3 protein, CDR3 DNA. A D gene is named only where the DNA matches it firmly. Clone size appears in some rows only: once, few, many, or a class for an expanded clone.

>TRBV19|few|NA|TRBJ2-7
CASSNVGEPYEQYF
TGTGCCAGTAGTAATGTCGGGGAGCCCTACGAGCAGTACTTC
>TRBV14|NA|NA|TRBJ1-3
CASSQGWGSRGNTIYF
TGTGCCAGCAGCCAAGGATGGGGATCCCGAGGAAACACCATATATTTT
>TRBV6-5|NA|NA|TRBJ2-7
CASSYSIQDSYEQYF
TGTGCCAGCAGTTACTCGATTCAGGACTCCTACGAGCAGTACTTC
>TRBV2|NA|NA|TRBJ1-1
CASSRDRNTEAFF
TGTGCCAGCAGTAGAGACAGGAACACTGAAGCTTTCTTT
>TRBV15|NA|TRBD1|TRBJ2-6
CATSSTGASGANVLTF
TGTGCCACCAGCAGCACAGGGGCCTCTGGGGCCAACGTCCTGACTTTC
>TRBV12-5|NA|TRBD2|TRBJ2-7
CASGLVPTFGTSGRASSYEQYF
TGTGCTAGTGGTTTGGTTCCAACCTTCGGGACTAGCGGGAGAGCAAGCTCCTACGAGCAGTACTTC
>TRBV9|NA|TRBD2|TRBJ2-1
CASSVAPIAGDNEQFF
TGTGCCAGCAGCGTAGCCCCCATAGCGGGAGACAATGAGCAGTTCTTC
>TRBV7-9|NA|TRBD1|TRBJ1-3
CASSPELGQGGNTIYF
TGTGCCAGCAGCCCTGAACTGGGACAGGGCGGGAACACCATATATTTT
>TRBV2|NA|NA|TRBJ1-5
CASSDPGGPGQPQHF
TGTGCCAGCAGTGACCCTGGGGGGCCTGGTCAGCCCCAGCATTTT
>TRBV7-8|once|TRBD2|TRBJ2-1
CASSSLAGMFNEQFF
TGTGCCAGCAGCTCGCTAGCGGGAATGTTCAATGAGCAGTTCTTC
>TRBV18|NA|NA|TRBJ1-2
CASSRGQTNYGYTF
TGTGCCAGCTCGAGAGGACAGACTAACTATGGCTACACCTTC
>TRBV19|NA|TRBD2|TRBJ2-1
CASSIKQGGSLDDEQFF
TGTGCCAGTAGTATAAAGCAGGGCGGGAGCTTGGACGATGAGCAGTTCTTC
>TRBV28|NA|NA|TRBJ2-7
CASRPGGSTYEQYF
TGTGCCAGCAGGCCGGGCGGATCAACCTACGAGCAGTACTTC
>TRBV27|NA|TRBD2|TRBJ2-1
CASSLMAGASYEQFF
TGTGCCAGCAGTTTAATGGCGGGAGCTAGCTATGAGCAGTTCTTC
>TRBV23-1|NA|NA|TRBJ2-7
CASSQSILRCHEQYF
TGCGCCAGCAGTCAATCCATTTTAAGGTGCCACGAGCAGTACTTC
>TRBV30|NA|TRBD2|TRBJ2-1
CAWETGLAGDTEQFF
TGTGCCTGGGAGACGGGACTAGCGGGAGACACTGAGCAGTTCTTC
>TRBV5-5|NA|NA|TRBJ1-1
CASSLRRANAEAFF
TGTGCCAGCAGCTTGAGAAGGGCAAACGCTGAAGCTTTCTTT